The 15 T cell receptor beta chains reported below all come from one sample, sequenced in a study of shared clonotypes between healthy human individuals. Clones were sequenced by immunoSEQ multiplex PCR, and TCRdb holds only the in-frame ones, with some missing. Of about 960,000 clones in the sample, 60% to 85% are singletons; the top ten hold about 1.5%. The sample taken for sequencing was memory CD4+ T cells sorted from blood. The subset was: CD45RA-negative fraction. The receptors derive from a man between 18 and 29 years old in good health.

The V and J genes are TRBV5-1 and TRBJ1-3; D possibly corresponds to TRBD1 (5 bases). V was clipped by 2 bases and J by 4 bases, with 10 bases between them. The CDR3 covers 14 residues. Germline CDR1 is SGHRS and CDR2 is YFSETQ. The CDR3 nucleotides are TGCGCCAGCAGCTTTGGAGGGGAGGGAAACACCATATATTTT. Protein product: CASSFGGEGNTIYF.

The J gene is TRBJ1-1, the V gene TRBV10-3; no clear D gene. V was shortened by 11 bases and J by 0 bases, with 13 bases between the two germline ends. Germline V gene data show CDR1 as ENHRY and CDR2 as SYGVKD. The CDR3 runs to 13 residues. The CDR3 loop reads CAAGVSMNTEAFF. The CDR3 coding sequence is TGTGCCGCCGGGGTGAGCATGAACACTGAAGCTTTCTTT.

This clone was counted a few times. V usage is TRBV27 and J usage is TRBJ1-6, with no clear D. In germline, CDR1 is MNHEY, CDR2 SMNVEV (reference sequence). Trimming left V 6 bases short and J 7 bases short, with 16 bases between. This CDR3 spans 15 amino acids. As DNA, the CDR3 is TGTGCCAGCAGCCCCCAGCGGGGAAAGAATTCACCCCTCCACTTT. Encoded protein: CASSPQRGKNSPLHF.

The chain combines TRBV18 with TRBJ1-2, with no clear D. This CDR3 comprises 12 residues. V was clipped by 0 bases and J by 13 bases, with 12 bases between them. Germline V lookup: CDR1 KGHSH, CDR2 LQKENI. The CDR3 region is CASSPPDLPPTF. The CDR3 coding sequence is TGTGCCAGCTCACCACCGGATCTCCCCCCCACCTTC.

The chain carries TRBV6-5 and TRBJ1-6; no definite D call. From germline, CDR1 is MNHEY and CDR2 SVGAGI. The length of the CDR3 is 14 residues. The germline V and J ends were trimmed by 6 bases and 11 bases, with 17 bases remaining between them. The CDR3 region is CASSPEWGRTPLHF. In nucleotides, the CDR3 is TGTGCCAGCAGCCCAGAATGGGGTCGGACACCCCTCCACTTT.

This sequence joins TRBV18 and TRBJ1-1; D not certain. Trimming removed 0 bases at V and 8 bases at J, with 10 bases between. Germline V lookup: CDR1 KGHSH, CDR2 LQKENI. The CDR3 is 13 amino acids. The CDR3, as DNA: TGTGCCAGCTCACCACCGCAACGGGTCGAAGCTTTCTTT. This codes for CASSPPQRVEAFF.

The chain employs TRBV4-1 and TRBJ1-2; D unresolved. This CDR3 region has 15 residues. V lost 3 bases and J lost 1, with 12 bases in between. The germline V gene encodes CDR1 MGHRA and CDR2 YSYEKL. This chain's CDR3 is CASSHQITDNYGYTF. CDR3 in DNA: TGCGCCAGCAGCCACCAGATTACCGATAACTATGGCTACACCTTC.

The chain is built from TRBV5-4 and TRBJ2-5; D may be TRBD2 (5 bases). Trimming cost V 3 bases and J 5 bases, with 14 bases left between them. The germline CDR1 and CDR2 sequences are SGHNT and YYREEE (reference sequence). This CDR3 has 14 residues. DNA of the CDR3: TGTGCCAGCAGCTCCCCCAGAGCGGAGGAGACCCAGTACTTC. This encodes CASSSPRAEETQYF.

The genes are TRBV14 and TRBJ1-6; D is uncertain. The V and J ends lost 4 bases and 14 bases respectively, with 12 bases between them. CDR3 length: 12 amino acids. Germline V lookup: CDR1 SGHDN, CDR2 FVKESK. CDR3 nucleotides: TGTGCCAGCAGCCTTCTGGACGAGACCCTCCACTTT. Its protein product is CASSLLDETLHF.

The chain uses TRBV30 and TRBJ1-4; TRBD1 is a possible D gene (5 bases). The CDR3 covers 16 residues. The ends were cut back, 3 bases at V and 8 bases at J, with 22 bases in the middle. Looked up from germline, CDR1 is GTSNPN and CDR2 is SVGIG (reference sequence). CDR3 DNA sequence: TGTGCCTGGAGCCAGAAAATGGGGGTGGTCTCCGAAAAACTGTTTTTT. It translates to CAWSQKMGVVSEKLFF.

The chain has TRBV27 and TRBJ1-1; possibly TRBD1 for D (6 bases). V lost 3 bases, J lost 2 bases, and 22 bases lay in between. Germline CDR1 is MNHEY and CDR2 is SMNVEV (reference sequence). The CDR3 loop spans 18 amino acids. The CDR3 nucleotides are TGTGCCAGCAGTTTCTCCAGGACAGCTGATTACCTAAACACTGAAGCTTTCTTT. It translates to CASSFSRTADYLNTEAFF.

This chain uses TRBV30 with TRBJ2-3; maybe TRBD1 (5 bases). CDR1 is GTSNPN and CDR2 is SVGIG in the germline V gene (reference sequence). The V and J ends lost 3 bases and 2 bases respectively, with 9 bases between them. This CDR3 has 13 amino acids. DNA for the CDR3: TGTGCCTGGAGGACAGCAGCCACAGATACGCAGTATTTT. It is translated as CAWRTAATDTQYF.

The V call is TRBV6-6, the J call TRBJ2-7; 12 bases line up with TRBD2. The trim removed 5 bases at V and 5 bases at J, leaving 7 bases unmatched. The CDR3 covers 15 residues. The germline V gene encodes CDR1 MNHNY and CDR2 SVGAGI (reference sequence). The CDR3 spells CASSTLGLAGNEQYF. CDR3 nucleotide sequence: TGTGCCAGCAGTACCTTAGGACTAGCGGGAAACGAGCAGTACTTC.

The CDR3 here is CATNGGGTAGELFF. The CDR3 DNA sequence: TGTGCCACCAACGGAGGGGGAACTGCCGGGGAGCTGTTTTTT. The gene calls are TRBV15 and TRBJ2-2; D is tentatively TRBD1 or TRBD2 (6 bases each). Germline V gene lookup returns CDR1 LNHNV and CDR2 YYDKDF (reference sequence). The V end lost 7 bases, the J end lost 6 bases, and 15 bases lay between the germline ends. The CDR3 totals 14 residues.

CDR3 nucleotide sequence: TGTGCCAGCAGCTTAGAATGGGACACTGAAGCTTTCTTT. This sequence encodes CASSLEWDTEAFF. V is TRBV11-2 and J is TRBJ1-1, with unresolved D. The germline V gene has CDR1 SGHAT and CDR2 FQNNGV. The ends were cut back, 0 bases at V and 3 bases at J, with 5 bases in the middle. The CDR3 length is 13 residues.